The TCR beta chain described here comes from a study of T cells in Graves' hyperthyroidism and ophthalmopathy (dated by TCRdb to between 2017 and 2020). With regard to the full study: A discovery cohort of about a hundred patients, roughly 45 with Graves' ophthalmopathy and approximately 57 with stable Graves' hyperthyroidism, was used to find distinguishing TCR V-J signatures. Prospective prediction of ophthalmopathy was tested in an independent validation cohort of some 20 hyperthyroidism patients and 15 to 17 patients who later progressed to ophthalmopathy. The approximately 98 discovery patients were randomly divided into training and test sets at a 7:3 ratio. In about 6 Graves' hyperthyroidism patients, the study also compared T-cell repertoires from thyroid tissue with T-cell repertoires from blood. Once sampling was done, hyperthyroidism patients were given methimazole at a starting dose of 30 mg daily, whereas ophthalmopathy patients were given high-dose intravenous methylprednisolone. According to the paper, TCR Vbeta CDR3 sequencing was carried out on more than 120 peripheral blood samples, which came from some 41 ophthalmopathy, 70 to 80 hyperthyroidism and about 17 progressor patients. Summary of the overall study and its limitations: Most expanded thyroid clonotypes (frequency above 0.001) were also found in blood, which suggests that blood repertoires may mirror thyroid immune responses. In validation, the model predicted progression to ophthalmopathy a median of roughly 6.1 months before onset, with roughly 70% sensitivity and 72.22% specificity. No statistical method was used to set the sample size in advance, and investigators knew the group allocation. In cross-validation, a model built on a 13 V-J signature told ophthalmopathy apart from stable hyperthyroidism with 85% to 90% sensitivity and roughly 81% specificity, and in testing the same model reached 80%/75%.

The TCR beta CDR3 regions were amplified from RNA transcripts. A first-round RT-PCR of the TCR CDR3 used the HTBI primer set with the Qiagen OneStep RT-PCR kit. Libraries were constructed in a second round of multiplex PCR, after which size selection and purification were performed. Paired-end sequencing of the libraries was performed with 100 bp reads on an Illumina HiSeq2000. From the authors' description of their analysis: SOAPnuke was used to process the raw data, removing reads that contained adapters or uncalled bases, had a mean Phred below 15, or lacked an exact match to the constant primer or identifier. High-quality paired reads were merged using COPE v1.2.5, and each unique nucleotide sequence was defined as a clonotype. MiTCR v1.1 was used to align clonotypes to the IMGT TRBV, TRBD and TRBJ reference segments. The analysis included only V-J combinations with a frequency above 0.0001, which together covered roughly 99% of the repertoires. A TCS score was defined as the ratio of F50 (clonal expansion) to E x V (chaos), with BLOSUM62-based TCRdist applied between CDR3 peptides within each V-J. Welch's t-statistics and random forest reduced 500 to 550 V-J features to about 12, which were used in a naive Bayes classifier (R e1071). TCRdb reworked the public reads: Q25 trimming with fastp, MiXCR clone assembly, productive beta chains retained. Rows matching on CDR3 protein sequence are summarized as one entry with the most common DNA and genes. The V and J calls follow TCRdb's processing rather than the paper's. This sample gives hundreds of thousands of distinct CDR3 sequences in total; around 45% of them show up just once. Just under 8.5% of the sample comes from the top ten.

This clonotype appeared many times. The target of this receptor is not known. Base qualities were left out, and no much larger clone turns up one base away. Stable Graves' hyperthyroidism was defined as no progression to ophthalmopathy during 18 months of follow-up. Hyperthyroidism patients were newly diagnosed, with disease duration under 2 months, and aged 18 to 65 years. The study excluded patients with uncontrolled infections, other autoimmune diseases, pregnancy or lactation. Diagnoses relied on clinical symptoms, serum thyroxine and TRAb, thyroid ultrasound and orbital computed tomography. Trizol reagent was used to extract total RNA, and RNA quality was then checked on an Agilent 2100 Bioanalyzer. V and J lose 5 bases and 4 bases, and a span of 9 bases separates them. The germline V gene sets CDR1 to SGHTA and CDR2 to FQGNSA. The CDR3, from cysteine to phenylalanine, totals 13 residues. Only the CDR3 portion is preserved as DNA: 39 bases, with reading frame beginning at the first base.

The rearrangement joined TRBV7-2 to TRBJ1-5, with no confident D gene call. The receptor was isolated from a woman between 18 and 30 years old with Graves' hyperthyroidism. Donor details come from another sample of the same person, matched by shared clones. The sample consisted of peripheral blood or thyroid tissue (not recorded which). The CDR3 protein sequence reads: CASSSLQNQPQHF. The DNA is TGTGCCAGCAGCAGCCTCCAAAATCAGCCCCAGCATTTT.